The TCR beta chain under discussion was sequenced for a study of blood T cells in healthy people across ages (dated by TCRdb to between 2014 and 2017). With regard to the full study: In model experiments, roughly one uniquely barcoded TCR beta cDNA molecule per two T cells was captured by template switching. Age-related changes in TCR beta repertoire diversity were measured in the study by deep sequencing normalized with unique cDNA molecular identifiers. The donors were divided into four age groups: young (average around 15 years), middle-aged (about 40), aged (around 67) and long-lived (82). To avoid experimental bias, donors of different ages were distributed randomly across sequencing lanes. Using the same blood draw, the study looked at two additional independent replicas of 1 million unique cDNA reads for two donors, one aged 18 to 30 and the other aged 80 or older.

Systemically healthy Caucasian individuals from Russia, 39 in total and aged about 6 to 90 years, were included as donors. Roughly 9 milliliters of peripheral blood were drawn from each donor into EDTA-treated Vacutainer tubes. Ficoll-Paque density-gradient centrifugation was used to isolate PBMCs, with at least 7 million per sample. Total RNA, at least 5.5 micrograms per sample, was extracted from PBMCs with Trizol reagent. Naive CD45RAhigh/CD27high T cell percentages were measured by flow cytometry on a PBMC aliquot from every donor. What the research found in general, with its limitations: Because the CMV infection status of the donors was unknown, age-related changes in expanded clonotypes may potentially have been confounded. Bulk unsorted PBMC profiling prevented conclusive comparison of naive and antigen-experienced compartments. There was a strong correlation between observed TCR beta diversity and the percentage of naive T cells measured by flow cytometry. Observed TCR beta diversity per million T cells fell roughly linearly with age, and a significant reduction was already apparent by age around 39. Estimates of total diversity based on one million sequenced T cells were regarded as lower bounds and as underestimates. Compared with the aged group, the long-lived group had more naive CD4+ T cells, fewer expanded clones and increased TCR diversity, suggesting age selection.

The library was prepared using 5' RACE. The data were produced on an Illumina HiSeq 2500. A second PCR of about 7 to 12 cycles was performed with a sample-barcoded 5' primer and a J-beta primer mix. A template-switch 5' adaptor carrying 12 random nucleotides introduced a unique molecular identifier onto each TCR beta cDNA molecule. Each sample yielded at least 3 million CDR3-containing paired-end reads. First-strand cDNA synthesis was performed from all RNA using the Mint cDNA synthesis kit, with priming by a TRBC-specific oligonucleotide. Following uracil-DNA glycosylase treatment, all cDNA underwent a first 18-cycle PCR with the universal primers M1SS and BC2_uni_R. The original methods were these. For normalization, 1 million high-quality reads were randomly selected from each sample, with every read carrying a distinct molecular identifier. Instead of being binned into consensus sequences, reads with shared molecular identifiers were discarded. CDR3 identification, clonotype clustering and error correction used MiTCR with a Q25 quality threshold and the strictest error-elimination algorithm. A nonparametric unseen species model with Euler transformation was used to estimate a lower bound on total TCR beta diversity. TCRdb cleaned the public reads at Q25 with fastp, built clones with MiXCR and kept in-frame beta chains. Every distinct CDR3 protein forms one entry, paired with its most common genes and DNA. The V and J calls were not made by the authors but by TCRdb's processing. Within this sample are fewer than 800,000 distinct CDR3 sequences, with more than 40% of them counted one time only. The top ten clones comprise roughly a third of the sample.

Notes on this clonotype: Its specific antigen is unknown. Base quality data are lacking; no much larger clone is found one base away.

Including cysteine and phenylalanine, the CDR3 has 14 amino acids. The sequence is cut down to CDR3 DNA, 42 bases in frame from base 1. Trimming at the junction amounts to 2 bases on V and 2 bases on J, and the germline ends lie 9 bases apart. Reading the germline V gene gives CDR1 SGHTA and CDR2 FQGNSA. The sequence was collected from a woman between 55 and 75 years old in good health. The sample comprised blood. In this chain, TRBV7-2 is recombined with TRBJ2-5; TRBD2 might be the D gene, on 6 matching bases. The nucleotide sequence reads TGTGCCAGCAGCTTATCGCGGGGACAAGAGACCCAGTACTTC. Its protein is CASSLSRGQETQYF.